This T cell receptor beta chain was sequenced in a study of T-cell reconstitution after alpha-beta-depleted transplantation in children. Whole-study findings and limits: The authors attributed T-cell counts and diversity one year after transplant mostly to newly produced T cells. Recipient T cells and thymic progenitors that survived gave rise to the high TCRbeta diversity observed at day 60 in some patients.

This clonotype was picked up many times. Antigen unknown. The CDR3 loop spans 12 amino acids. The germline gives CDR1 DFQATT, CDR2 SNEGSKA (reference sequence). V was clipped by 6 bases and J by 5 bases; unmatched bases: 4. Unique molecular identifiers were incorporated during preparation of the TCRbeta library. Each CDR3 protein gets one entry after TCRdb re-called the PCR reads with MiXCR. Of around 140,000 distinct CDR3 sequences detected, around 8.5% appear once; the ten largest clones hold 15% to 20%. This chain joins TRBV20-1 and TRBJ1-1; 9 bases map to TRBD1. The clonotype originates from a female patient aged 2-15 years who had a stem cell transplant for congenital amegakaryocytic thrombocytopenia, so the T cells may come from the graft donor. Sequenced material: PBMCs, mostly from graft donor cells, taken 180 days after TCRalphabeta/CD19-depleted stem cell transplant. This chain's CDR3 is CSARTGVTEAFF. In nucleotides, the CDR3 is TGCAGTGCGAGGACAGGGGTAACTGAAGCTTTCTTT.